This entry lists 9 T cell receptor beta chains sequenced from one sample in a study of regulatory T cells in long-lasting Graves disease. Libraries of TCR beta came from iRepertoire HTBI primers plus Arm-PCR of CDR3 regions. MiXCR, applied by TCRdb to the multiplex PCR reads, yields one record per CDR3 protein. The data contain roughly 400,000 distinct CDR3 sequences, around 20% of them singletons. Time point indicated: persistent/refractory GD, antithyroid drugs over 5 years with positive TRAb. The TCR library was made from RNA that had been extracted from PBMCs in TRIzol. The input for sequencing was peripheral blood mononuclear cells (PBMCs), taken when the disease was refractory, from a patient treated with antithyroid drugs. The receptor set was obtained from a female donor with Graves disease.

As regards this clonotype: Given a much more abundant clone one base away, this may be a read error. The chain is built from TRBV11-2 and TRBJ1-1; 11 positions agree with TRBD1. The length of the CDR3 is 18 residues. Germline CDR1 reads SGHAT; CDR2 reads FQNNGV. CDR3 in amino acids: CASSQPPGTGGSNTEASF. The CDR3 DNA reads TGTGCCAGCAGCCAACCTCCCGGGACAGGGGGGTCGAACACTGAAGCTTCCTTT.

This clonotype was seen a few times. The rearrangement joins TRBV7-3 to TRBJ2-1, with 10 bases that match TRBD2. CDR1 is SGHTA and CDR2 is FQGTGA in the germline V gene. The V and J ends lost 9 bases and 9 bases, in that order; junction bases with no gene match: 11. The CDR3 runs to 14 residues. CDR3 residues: CASRPASGSIEQFF. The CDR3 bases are TGTGCCAGTCGGCCTGCTAGCGGGAGCATTGAGCAGTTCTTC.

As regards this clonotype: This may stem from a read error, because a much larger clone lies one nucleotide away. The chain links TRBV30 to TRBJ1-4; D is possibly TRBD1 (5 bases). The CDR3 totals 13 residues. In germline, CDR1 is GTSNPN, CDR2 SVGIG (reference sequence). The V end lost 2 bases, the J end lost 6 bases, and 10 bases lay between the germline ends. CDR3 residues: CAWSKGQDEKLFF. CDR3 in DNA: TGTGCCTGGAGTAAGGGGCAGGATGAAAAACTGTTTTTT.

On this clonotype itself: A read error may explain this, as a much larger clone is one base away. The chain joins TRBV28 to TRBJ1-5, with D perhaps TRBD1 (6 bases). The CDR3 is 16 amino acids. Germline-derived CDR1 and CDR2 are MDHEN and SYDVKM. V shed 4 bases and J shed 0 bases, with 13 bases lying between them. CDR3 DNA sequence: TGTGCCAGCAGTTCAAGACAGGCTTATAGCAATCAGCCCCAGCATTTT. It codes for CASSSRQAYSNQPQHF.

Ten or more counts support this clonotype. The CDR3 spells CASVSPLNTEAFF. CDR3 nucleotides: TGTGCTAGTGTATCCCCGTTGAACACTGAAGCTTTCTTT. V is TRBV12-5 and J is TRBJ1-1; unclear D gene. This CDR3 spans 13 amino acids. V was cut by 7 bases and J by 0 bases, with 9 bases left in between. Germline CDR1 LGHNT, CDR2 FRNRAP.

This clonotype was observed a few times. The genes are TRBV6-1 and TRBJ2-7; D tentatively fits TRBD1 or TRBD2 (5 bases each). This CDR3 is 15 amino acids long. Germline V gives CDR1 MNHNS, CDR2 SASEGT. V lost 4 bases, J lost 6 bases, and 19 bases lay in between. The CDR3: CASSGGRAVGSEQYF. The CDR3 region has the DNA TGTGCCAGCAGTGGGGGACGGGCAGTTGGTTCCGAGCAGTACTTC.

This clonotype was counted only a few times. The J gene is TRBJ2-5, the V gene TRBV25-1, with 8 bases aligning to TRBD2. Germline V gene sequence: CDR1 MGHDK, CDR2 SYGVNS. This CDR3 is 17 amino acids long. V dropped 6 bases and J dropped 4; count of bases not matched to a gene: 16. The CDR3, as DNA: TGTGCCAGCAGCGACCTTGGGCTTAGCGGGAACCTAGAGACCCAGTACTTC. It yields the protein CASSDLGLSGNLETQYF.

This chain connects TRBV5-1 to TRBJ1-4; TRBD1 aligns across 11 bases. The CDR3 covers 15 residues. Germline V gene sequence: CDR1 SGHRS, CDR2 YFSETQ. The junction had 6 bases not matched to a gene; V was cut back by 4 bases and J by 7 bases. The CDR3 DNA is TGCGCCAGCAGCGAGGACAGGGGGCTTTTTGAAAAACTGTTTTTT. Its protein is CASSEDRGLFEKLFF.

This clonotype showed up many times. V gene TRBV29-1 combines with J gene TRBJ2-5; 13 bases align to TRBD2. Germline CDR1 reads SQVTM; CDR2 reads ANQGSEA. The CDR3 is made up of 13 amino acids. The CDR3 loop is CSPQGLAGETQYF. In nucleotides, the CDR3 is TGCAGTCCCCAGGGACTAGCGGGGGAGACCCAGTACTTC.